A single sample gave rise to the 17 T cell receptor beta chains below, sequenced in a study of T-cell memory formation after mild COVID-19. TCRdb redid the calling of the 5' RACE reads with MiXCR, one entry per CDR3 protein. The sample carries 150,000 to 200,000 distinct CDR3 sequences, approximately 12% recorded once. The sequencing input was PBMCs or a T cell subset sorted from them (not recorded which). These receptors all stem from a young man who had mild COVID-19 (a few samples of this study predate the infection). Cell type and time point are not known.

V and J are TRBV7-2 and TRBJ2-5; a possible D gene is TRBD1 (5 bases). Trimming took 5 bases from V and 4 from J, leaving 14 bases between them. Germline-derived CDR1 and CDR2 are SGHTA and FQGNSA. This CDR3 region has 14 residues. CDR3 sequence reads: CASSKGPGSETQYF. CDR3 nucleotides: TGTGCCAGCAGCAAAGGCCCAGGGTCAGAGACCCAGTACTTC.

The rearrangement joins TRBV5-1 to TRBJ1-1; a possible D gene is TRBD1 (6 bases). CDR1 and CDR2 from the germline V gene are SGHRS and YFSETQ. CDR3 size: 15 residues. The V gene lost 5 bases and the J gene lost 5 bases, with 19 bases spanning the gap. The CDR3 spells CASSSTSQGGTEAFF. CDR3 DNA sequence: TGCGCCAGCAGTTCAACGTCCCAAGGGGGAACTGAAGCTTTCTTT.

This clonotype was picked up a small number of times. The CDR3 DNA follows: TGTGCCAGCAGCCAAGTTGGGGCTAGCGGGGGGGCCGAGACCCAGTACTTC. Amino acids: CASSQVGASGGAETQYF. V usage is TRBV4-2 and J usage is TRBJ2-5, with 12 bases identical to TRBD2. Germline V lookup: CDR1 LGHNA, CDR2 YNFKEQ. The CDR3 has 17 amino acids. Trimming took 1 base from V and 5 from J; bases not matched to a gene: 8.

This clonotype has just a few counts. The V gene is TRBV6-5, the J gene TRBJ1-5; no clear D. In germline, CDR1 is MNHEY, CDR2 SVGAGI. The CDR3 spans 16 residues. V dropped 0 bases and J dropped 9 bases, with 18 bases sitting between them. The CDR3 sequence is CASSYSYGRFGRPQHF. Written as DNA, the CDR3 is TGTGCCAGCAGTTACTCGTACGGGAGGTTCGGGAGGCCCCAGCATTTT.

The chain joins TRBV5-1 to TRBJ1-3; no definite D call. The CDR3 runs to 15 residues. V lost 1 base to trimming and J lost 0 bases, with 8 bases between them. Per germline, CDR1 SGHRS and CDR2 YFSETQ. The CDR3, as DNA: TGCGCCAGCAGCTTGAGGGCAGGCTCTGGAAACACCATATATTTT. Encoded protein: CASSLRAGSGNTIYF.

The V call is TRBV5-1, the J call TRBJ2-3; 7 bases line up with TRBD2. The CDR3 runs to 16 residues. From germline, CDR1 is SGHRS and CDR2 YFSETQ. Trimming removed 4 bases from V and 2 bases from J; junction bases left unmatched: 10. The CDR3 region is CASSTAGDPYTDTQYF. CDR3 in DNA: TGCGCCAGCAGCACGGCGGGGGACCCTTACACAGATACGCAGTATTTT.

The chain is built from TRBV5-1 and TRBJ1-2; 8 positions agree with TRBD1. Germline CDR1 reads SGHRS; CDR2 reads YFSETQ. The V segment lost 0 bases and the J segment 4 bases; nucleotides outside the gene matches: 2. This CDR3 has 14 amino acids. DNA for the CDR3: TGCGCCAGCAGCTTGGAAGGACAGGGCTATGGCTACACCTTC. This encodes CASSLEGQGYGYTF.

This sequence joins TRBV18 and TRBJ1-1; TRBD1 aligns across 7 bases. CDR1 is KGHSH and CDR2 is LQKENI in the germline V gene. CDR3 size: 16 residues. V was clipped by 4 bases and J by 1 base; unmatched bases: 9. CDR3 sequence reads: CASSLTAGQANTEAFF. CDR3 in DNA: TGTGCCAGCTCACTTACGGCCGGACAGGCGAACACTGAAGCTTTCTTT.

This sequence joins TRBV5-1 and TRBJ2-7, with 7 bases fitting TRBD1. The germline gives CDR1 SGHRS, CDR2 YFSETQ. The CDR3 has 15 residues. V gave up 3 bases and J gave up 0 bases; unmatched junction bases: 6. CDR3: CASSWGTAISYEQYF. The CDR3 bases are TGCGCCAGCAGCTGGGGGACAGCTATCTCCTACGAGCAGTACTTC.

This clonotype came up a few times. The gene calls are TRBV29-1 and TRBJ1-2, with D possibly TRBD1 on 6 matching bases. The V gene lost 5 bases and the J gene lost 4 bases, with 17 bases spanning the gap. This CDR3 is built from 14 residues. CDR1 is SQVTM, CDR2 ANQGSEA, per germline. CDR3 DNA sequence: TGCAGCGTTCTACAGGGAGGGGACCTCTATGGCTACACCTTC. Translated: CSVLQGGDLYGYTF.

This chain uses TRBV5-1 with TRBJ2-2; the D gene is possibly TRBD1 (5 bases). Trimming shortened V by 7 bases and J by 0 bases, and 10 bases separated the two germline ends. The CDR3 extends over 14 amino acids. The germline V gene encodes CDR1 SGHRS and CDR2 YFSETQ. CDR3: CASQGAANTGELFF. CDR3 DNA: TGCGCCAGCCAAGGGGCGGCGAACACCGGGGAGCTGTTTTTT.

This chain joins TRBV10-3 and TRBJ2-3; maybe TRBD1 (5 bases). The germline V and J ends were trimmed by 4 bases and 9 bases, with 17 bases remaining between them. This CDR3 spans 14 amino acids. Germline CDR1 is ENHRY and CDR2 is SYGVKD. The CDR3 reads CAISGTDHKGTQYF. The CDR3 bases are TGTGCCATCAGTGGGACGGATCACAAGGGGACGCAGTATTTT.

The chain has TRBV6-5 and TRBJ2-7; the match to TRBD2 covers 7 bases. The CDR3 totals 12 residues. V trimming: 6 bases; J trimming: 6 bases; junction bases outside the gene matches: 5. Germline V gives CDR1 MNHEY, CDR2 SVGAGI. CDR3 bases: TGTGCCAGCAGCCAGGGAGGGTCCGAGCAGTACGTC. Protein: CASSQGGSEQYV.

In its sample, this clonotype was seen many times. This chain joins TRBV12-3 or TRBV12-4 and TRBJ2-7; no definite D call. This CDR3 contains 14 residues. Trimming left V 1 base short and J 0 bases short, with 7 bases between. The CDR3 region is CASSLGLSSYEQYV. The CDR3 DNA follows: TGTGCCAGCAGTTTAGGGCTGTCCTCCTACGAGCAGTACGTC.

This chain links TRBV5-4 with TRBJ1-1; a possible D gene is TRBD1 (6 bases). Deletions cut 4 bases from V and 5 bases from J, with 18 bases between. The CDR3 is 15 residues long. Germline-derived CDR1 and CDR2 are SGHNT and YYREEE (reference sequence). Here the CDR3 reads CASSAGTSYITEAFF. For the CDR3, the DNA is TGTGCCAGCAGCGCCGGGACATCGTATATTACTGAAGCTTTCTTT.

The chain uses TRBV7-2 and TRBJ1-6, with a possible D match to TRBD1 (5 bases). Trimming cost V 5 bases and J 13 bases, with 18 bases left between them. Looked up from germline, CDR1 is SGHTA and CDR2 is FQGNSA. The CDR3 spans 14 residues. CDR3 nucleotides: TGTGCCAGCAGCGCGTCTGGGGGGGGACGCCCCCTCCACTTT. Amino acid sequence: CASSASGGGRPLHF. Together with reference TRBV7-2 and TRBJ1-6, the CDR3 gives the full variable domain: GAGVSQSPSNKVTEKGKDVELRCDPISGHTALYWYRQSLGQGLEFLIYFQGNSAPDKSGLPSDRFSAERTGGSVSTLTIQRTQQEDSAVYLCASSASGGGRPLHFGNGTRLTVT.

The sample holds a few counts of this clonotype. This chain uses TRBV30 with TRBJ2-2, with 9 bases that match TRBD1. Germline CDR1 GTSNPN, CDR2 SVGIG (reference sequence). J gave up 5 bases and V 3 bases, and 1 base lay outside the gene matches. This CDR3 spans 13 amino acids. The DNA of the CDR3 is TGTGCCTGGAGGGGGACAGGGACCGGGGAGCTGTTTTTT. As protein: CAWRGTGTGELFF.